The 28 T cell receptor beta chains listed next were all sequenced from one sample in a study of CD8+CD57+ T cells in acquired aplastic anemia. CDR3 and TCR beta VDJ profiling relied on a genomic DNA template. MiXCR was run by TCRdb on the reads, yielding one entry per CDR3 protein. The profile shows about 160,000 distinct CDR3 sequences, more than 40% of them singletons. All sequencing subjects had displayed CD8+CD57+ cell expansion on flow cytometry. The material sequenced was sorted CD4+, CD8+, or CD8+CD57+ T cells (not recorded which) from PBMCs. The receptors shown here come from a human donor with aplastic anemia.

This clonotype was counted ten times or more. This chain links TRBV12-3 or TRBV12-4 with TRBJ1-1, with D perhaps matching TRBD1 (5 bases). The CDR3 is 15 amino acids. Trimming took off 2 bases at V and 4 bases at J, with 14 bases between the two ends. CDR3: CASSLSGPWSTEAFF. The CDR3 bases are TGTGCCAGCAGTTTATCGGGACCCTGGAGCACTGAAGCTTTCTTT.

The chain links TRBV14 to TRBJ2-7, with D possibly matching TRBD1 (6 bases). V was cut by 6 bases and J by 0 bases, with 15 bases left in between. The CDR3 is made up of 15 amino acids. From germline, CDR1 is SGHDN and CDR2 FVKESK. The CDR3 loop reads CASRDGRGSSYEQYF. The CDR3 bases are TGTGCCAGCAGAGACGGCAGGGGCAGCTCCTACGAGCAGTACTTC.

The chain couples TRBV2 to TRBJ1-3, with 7 bases that match TRBD1. The CDR3 has 14 residues. Germline V gives CDR1 SNHLY, CDR2 FYNNEI. The trim removed 6 bases at V and 6 bases at J, leaving 8 bases unmatched. The CDR3 loop is CASSLEGAVNTIYF. CDR3 coding DNA: TGTGCCAGCAGCCTTGAGGGGGCGGTAAACACCATATATTTT.

The J gene is TRBJ2-7, the V gene TRBV19, with D maybe TRBD1 (5 bases). Germline V lookup: CDR1 LNHDA, CDR2 SQIVND (reference sequence). This CDR3 has 14 amino acids. Between the trimmed V and J ends, which lost 4 bases and 0 bases, there was a span of 10 bases. The chain's CDR3 is CASSTRQSSYEQYF. CDR3 bases: TGTGCCAGTAGTACCAGACAGTCCTCCTACGAGCAGTACTTC.

This clonotype was counted ten times or more. DNA of the CDR3: TGTGCCAGCAGTTTTGGGGGTTCGGAGACCCAGTACTTC. As protein: CASSFGGSETQYF. J is TRBJ2-5 and V is TRBV12-3 or TRBV12-4; D could derive from TRBD1 or TRBD2 (5 bases each). CDR3 length: 13 amino acids. The V and J ends lost 3 bases and 5 bases respectively, with 10 bases between them.

The CDR3 spells CASSFLDRGQSGGNEQYF. The CDR3 DNA is TGTGCCAGCAGCTTTCTGGACAGGGGGCAGAGTGGCGGCAACGAGCAGTACTTC. The rearrangement uses TRBV13 and TRBJ2-7; 11 bases align to TRBD1. The trim removed 3 bases at V and 5 bases at J, leaving 15 bases unmatched. This CDR3 contains 18 residues. Germline lookup yields CDR1 PRHDT and CDR2 FYEKMQ (reference sequence).

Comment on this clonotype: This may stem from a read error, because a much larger clone lies one nucleotide away. The V and J genes are TRBV11-3 and TRBJ1-1; 9 bases match TRBD1. This CDR3 has 14 amino acids. Per germline, CDR1 SGHNT and CDR2 YENEEA. The CDR3: CAGSNGTGLTEAFF. The CDR3 DNA sequence: TGTGCCGGCAGCAACGGGACAGGGTTGACTGAAGCTTTCTTT.

The chain employs TRBV15 and TRBJ1-2, with D hard to call. V was pared by 0 bases and J by 8 bases, with 16 bases between. CDR3 length: 15 residues. CDR1 is LNHNV and CDR2 is YYDKDF in the germline V gene (reference sequence). CDR3: CATSRDLKKLDGYTF. The CDR3 nucleotides read TGTGCCACCAGCAGAGATTTGAAGAAATTGGACGGCTACACCTTC.

The chain couples TRBV24-1 to TRBJ2-2; D is unclear. V gave up 2 bases and J gave up 7 bases, with 16 bases separating them. Germline CDR1 and CDR2: KGHDR and SFDVKD. CDR3 length: 16 residues. Here the CDR3 reads CATSDSSPVIDGELFF. The CDR3 DNA reads as TGTGCCACCAGTGATTCCTCTCCGGTCATTGACGGGGAGCTGTTTTTT.

The J gene is TRBJ2-7, the V gene TRBV25-1; D uncertain. CDR3 length: 11 residues. Germline V gene sequence: CDR1 MGHDK, CDR2 SYGVNS. The V gene lost 5 bases and the J gene lost 6 bases, with 8 bases spanning the gap. The CDR3 DNA sequence: TGTGCCAGCAGTACTTATTTCGAGCAGTACTTC. Its translation: CASSTYFEQYF.

The genes are TRBV12-3 or TRBV12-4 and TRBJ1-6, with D possibly being TRBD1 (6 bases). With 4 bases removed from V and 10 bases from J, the gap between germline ends came to 14 bases. This CDR3 is 14 amino acids long. Written as DNA, the CDR3 is TGTGCCAGCAGTTGGCCAGGGGCGGACTCACCCCTCCACTTT. Amino acids: CASSWPGADSPLHF.

The chain joins TRBV12-3 or TRBV12-4 to TRBJ2-3; 7 bases fit TRBD1. The length of the CDR3 is 14 residues. Trimming removed 6 bases from V and 2 bases from J; junction bases left unmatched: 5. The CDR3, as DNA: TGTGCCAGCAGCCTAGGGGGCCACACAGATACGCAGTATTTT. This encodes CASSLGGHTDTQYF.

In this sample, this clonotype turned up many times. The gene calls are TRBV7-9 and TRBJ2-7; 11 nucleotides align to TRBD2. After removal of 5 bases from V and 5 bases from J, the junction contained 5 bases not matched to a gene. CDR1 and CDR2 (germline): SEHNR, FQNEAQ (reference sequence). This CDR3 has 14 residues. The CDR3 DNA follows: TGTGCCAGCAGCCTTAGCGGGAGGGCCGACGAGCAGTACTTC. It specifies CASSLSGRADEQYF. The full variable domain, in which reference TRBV7-9 and TRBJ2-7 provide the parts outside the CDR3, is DTGVSQNPRHKITKRGQNVTFRCDPISEHNRLYWYRQTLGQGPEFLTYFQNEAQLEKSRLLSDRFSAERPKGSFSTLEIQRTEQGDSAMYLCASSLSGRADEQYFGPGTRLTVT.

In its sample, this clonotype was seen many times. The chain couples TRBV9 to TRBJ2-1; 11 nucleotides agree with TRBD2. V was pared by 2 bases and J by 8 bases, with 6 bases of the junction left unmatched. The CDR3 covers 15 residues. Looked up from germline, CDR1 is SGDLS and CDR2 is YYNGEE. The CDR3 is CASSVSGTSGDEQFF. DNA of the CDR3: TGTGCCAGCAGCGTGTCCGGGACTAGCGGCGATGAGCAGTTCTTC.

The chain is built from TRBV2 and TRBJ2-7; possibly TRBD2 for D (5 bases). This CDR3 comprises 12 residues. CDR1 and CDR2 (germline): SNHLY, FYNNEI. V was clipped by 9 bases and J by 4 bases, with 13 bases between them. The CDR3 loop is CASGIGNYEQYF. The CDR3 DNA is TGTGCCAGTGGCATCGGGAATTACGAGCAGTACTTC.

As for this clonotype: A much larger clone sits a single nucleotide away, making a read error possible. The chain links TRBV6-1 to TRBJ2-7; D is perhaps TRBD1 or TRBD2 (5 bases each). This CDR3 spans 11 amino acids. Looked up from germline, CDR1 is MNHNS and CDR2 is SASEGT. Here the CDR3 DNA reads TGTGCCAGCAGCCTCGAGGGGACCCGTCACTTC. Protein sequence: CASSLEGTRHF.

Many counts were recorded for this clonotype. The V call is TRBV13, the J call TRBJ1-3, with 10 nucleotides matching TRBD1. Germline V gene data show CDR1 as PRHDT and CDR2 as FYEKMQ (reference sequence). The ends lost 5 bases at V and 3 bases at J; junction bases unmatched: 4. The CDR3 is 15 residues long. The CDR3 region has the DNA TGTGCCAGCAGCCCAGGACAGGGGGGTGGAAACACCATATATTTT. It specifies CASSPGQGGGNTIYF.

Concerning this clonotype itself: This clone may be a read error of a much larger clone one base away. The chain carries TRBV5-6 and TRBJ2-1, with TRBD2 as a possible D gene (5 bases). Germline CDR1 reads SGHDT; CDR2 reads YYEEEE. The CDR3 has 14 residues. CDR3 residues: CASSLPGRYNEQLF. CDR3 DNA: TGTGCCAGCAGCTTGCCGGGAAGATACAATGAGCAGCTCTTC. The full variable domain, with the rest looked up from reference TRBV5-6 and TRBJ2-1, is DAGVTQSPTHLIKTRGQQVTLRCSPKSGHDTVSWYQQALGQGPQFIFQYYEEEERQRGNFPDRFSGHQFPNYSSELNVNALLLGDSALYLCASSLPGRYNEQLFGPGTRLTVL.

The chain recombines TRBV24-1 with TRBJ1-1; the match to TRBD1 covers 10 bases. V trimming: 4 bases; J trimming: 7 bases; junction bases outside the gene matches: 5. CDR1 and CDR2 from the germline V gene are KGHDR and SFDVKD. The CDR3 contains 14 residues. Here the CDR3 reads CATSDRGQGVEAFF. The CDR3 DNA sequence: TGTGCCACCAGTGACCGAGGACAGGGGGTTGAAGCTTTCTTT.

This clonotype was seen only a few times. The rearrangement uses TRBV25-1 and TRBJ1-6; a possible D gene is TRBD1 (5 bases). This CDR3 spans 12 amino acids. Germline V gene data show CDR1 as MGHDK and CDR2 as SYGVNS. V lost 6 bases and J lost 7, with 7 bases in between. Written as DNA, the CDR3 is TGTGCCAGCAGGACAGCCAATTCACCCCTCCACTTT. This encodes CASRTANSPLHF. The variable domain in full, completed from reference TRBV25-1 and TRBJ1-6, reads EADIYQTPRYLVIGTGKKITLECSQTMGHDKMYWYQQDPGMELHLIHYSYGVNSTEKGDLSSESTVSRIRTEHFPLTLESARPSHTSQYLCASRTANSPLHFGNGTRLTVT.

The chain links TRBV2 to TRBJ2-7, with D unresolved. V was clipped by 7 bases and J by 3 bases, with 4 bases between them. The CDR3 covers 10 residues. The V gene's germline CDR1 is SNHLY and CDR2 FYNNEI. CDR3 coding DNA: TGTGCCAGCAAAGACTACGAGCAGTACTTC. Translation gives CASKDYEQYF.

V gene TRBV9 combines with J gene TRBJ1-5, with 7 bases fitting TRBD1. The CDR3 has 16 amino acids. Germline V gene sequence: CDR1 SGDLS, CDR2 YYNGEE. Unmatched junction bases numbered 12, after V lost 3 bases and J lost 6 bases. The CDR3 is CASSDPGTEGGQPQHF. Written as DNA, the CDR3 is TGTGCCAGCAGCGACCCCGGGACAGAAGGGGGTCAGCCCCAGCATTTT.

This clonotype occurred a few times. The chain is built from TRBV7-2 and TRBJ1-4; 7 bases line up with TRBD1. CDR1 SGHTA and CDR2 FQGNSA come from the germline V gene. The CDR3 totals 13 residues. The junction had 5 bases not matched to a gene; V was cut back by 6 bases and J by 7 bases. The CDR3 sequence is CASRGQKGEKLFF. For the CDR3, the DNA is TGTGCCAGCAGGGGACAGAAGGGTGAAAAACTGTTTTTT.

This clonotype was detected many times. V is TRBV9 and J is TRBJ1-1; D ambiguous. The V and J ends lost 3 bases and 1 base respectively, with 10 bases between them. CDR3 length: 14 amino acids. Germline V gene sequence: CDR1 SGDLS, CDR2 YYNGEE. The chain's CDR3 is CASSGGTENTEAFF. In DNA, the CDR3 is TGTGCCAGCAGCGGAGGAACAGAGAACACTGAAGCTTTCTTT.

The J gene is TRBJ2-3, the V gene TRBV24-1; D is tentatively TRBD1 or TRBD2 (6 bases each). CDR3 length equals 14 residues. Looked up from germline, CDR1 is KGHDR and CDR2 is SFDVKD. The germline V and J ends were trimmed by 4 bases and 6 bases, with 13 bases remaining between them. CDR3 DNA sequence: TGTGCCACCAGTGAGGGGGGCGTCGGGGATACGCAGTATTTT. The encoded protein is CATSEGGVGDTQYF.

The gene calls are TRBV7-9 and TRBJ1-4; D call uncertain. The V end lost 7 bases, the J end lost 4 bases, and 10 bases lay between the germline ends. The CDR3 contains 13 residues. Germline V gene sequence: CDR1 SEHNR, CDR2 FQNEAQ (reference sequence). CDR3 amino acids: CASTDTDNEKLFF. The CDR3 DNA sequence: TGTGCCAGCACCGACACAGATAATGAAAAACTGTTTTTT.

J is TRBJ2-7 and V is TRBV7-8; TRBD2 might be the D (5 bases). V shed 1 base and J shed 0 bases, with 13 bases lying between them. CDR1 and CDR2 from the germline V gene are SGHVS and FQNEAQ. The CDR3 covers 16 residues. CDR3 DNA sequence: TGTGCCAGCAGCTTAGGCGGGCCGAGGAGCTCCTACGAGCAGTACTTC. It codes for CASSLGGPRSSYEQYF.

A note on this clonotype: This CDR3 is missing its conserved last phenylalanine or tryptophan, likely due to a read error. The chain has TRBV5-1 and TRBJ2-1; perhaps TRBD2 as D (5 bases). The CDR3 runs to 13 residues. Trimming removed 4 bases from V and 5 bases from J, with 10 bases in between. CDR1 and CDR2 (germline): SGHRS, YFSETQ. The DNA for the CDR3 is TGCGCCAGCAGCGAGCGGTCAAACAATGAGCAGTTCCTC. Translation: CASSERSNNEQFL.